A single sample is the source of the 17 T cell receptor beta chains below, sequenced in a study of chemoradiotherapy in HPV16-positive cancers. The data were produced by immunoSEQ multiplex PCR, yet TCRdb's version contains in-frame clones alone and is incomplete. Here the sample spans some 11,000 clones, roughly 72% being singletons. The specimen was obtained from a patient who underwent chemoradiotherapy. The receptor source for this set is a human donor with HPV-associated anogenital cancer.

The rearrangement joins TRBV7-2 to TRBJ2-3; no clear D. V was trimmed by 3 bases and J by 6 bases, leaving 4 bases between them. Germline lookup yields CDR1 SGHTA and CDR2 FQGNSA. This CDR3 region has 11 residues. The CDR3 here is CASSFKDTQYF. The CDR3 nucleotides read TGTGCCAGCAGCTTCAAGGATACGCAGTATTTT.

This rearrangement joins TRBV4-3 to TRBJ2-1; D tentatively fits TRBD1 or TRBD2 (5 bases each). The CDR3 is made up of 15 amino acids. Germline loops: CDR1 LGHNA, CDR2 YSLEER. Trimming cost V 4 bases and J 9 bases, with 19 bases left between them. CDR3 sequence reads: CASSRGPLSPLEQFF. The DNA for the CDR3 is TGCGCCAGCAGCCGGGGACCTCTGTCCCCCCTTGAGCAGTTCTTC.

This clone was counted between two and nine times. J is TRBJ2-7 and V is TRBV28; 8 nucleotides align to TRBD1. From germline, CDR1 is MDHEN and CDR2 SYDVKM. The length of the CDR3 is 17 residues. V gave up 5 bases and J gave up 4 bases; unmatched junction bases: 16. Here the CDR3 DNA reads TGTGCCAGCAGTCCCCTCTCTCGCCGGGGACAGGAATACGAGCAGTACGTC. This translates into CASSPLSRRGQEYEQYV.

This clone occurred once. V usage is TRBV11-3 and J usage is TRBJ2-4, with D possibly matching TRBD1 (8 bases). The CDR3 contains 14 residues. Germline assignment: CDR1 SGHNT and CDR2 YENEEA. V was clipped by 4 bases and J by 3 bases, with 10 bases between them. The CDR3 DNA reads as TGTGCCAGCAGCTACAGGGGGGGCAAAAACATTCAGTACTTC. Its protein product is CASSYRGGKNIQYF.

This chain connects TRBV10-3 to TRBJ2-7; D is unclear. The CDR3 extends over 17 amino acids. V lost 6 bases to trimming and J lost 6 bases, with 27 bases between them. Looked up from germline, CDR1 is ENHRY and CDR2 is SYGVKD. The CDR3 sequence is CAISPGEGSPGFGEQYF. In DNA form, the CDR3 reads TGTGCCATCAGCCCAGGAGAAGGGTCGCCCGGGTTCGGCGAGCAGTACTTC.

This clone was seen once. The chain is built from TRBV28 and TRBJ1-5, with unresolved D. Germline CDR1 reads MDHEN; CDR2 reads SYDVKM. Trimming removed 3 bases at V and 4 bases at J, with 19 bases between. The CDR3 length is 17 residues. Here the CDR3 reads CASSFRGLPMGNQPQHF. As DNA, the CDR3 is TGTGCCAGCAGTTTTCGAGGGCTCCCCATGGGGAATCAGCCCCAGCATTTT.

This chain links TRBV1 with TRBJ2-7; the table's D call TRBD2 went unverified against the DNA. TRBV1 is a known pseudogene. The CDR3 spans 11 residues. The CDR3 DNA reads TGCACCAGCAGCCAAGGGAGTATGGAGTACGTC. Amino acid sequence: CTSSQGSMEYV.

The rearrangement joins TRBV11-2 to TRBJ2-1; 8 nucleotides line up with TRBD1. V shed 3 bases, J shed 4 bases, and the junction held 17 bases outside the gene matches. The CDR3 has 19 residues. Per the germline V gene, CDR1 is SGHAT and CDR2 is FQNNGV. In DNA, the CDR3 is TGTGCCAGCAGCTTTAGGGCAGGGGGCTCTCGAGCGGAGTACAATGAGCAGTTCTTC. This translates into CASSFRAGGSRAEYNEQFF.

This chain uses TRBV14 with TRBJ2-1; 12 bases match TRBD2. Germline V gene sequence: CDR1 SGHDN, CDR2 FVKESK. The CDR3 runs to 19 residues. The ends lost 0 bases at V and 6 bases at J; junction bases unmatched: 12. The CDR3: CASSQETGRLAGVINEQFF. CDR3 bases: TGTGCCAGCAGCCAAGAAACGGGGAGACTAGCGGGGGTCATCAATGAGCAGTTCTTC.

The CDR3 sequence: CASSLAGGHFGTQYF. The DNA of the CDR3 is TGTGCCAGCAGCTTAGCGGGAGGCCACTTCGGGACCCAGTACTTC. The chain uses TRBV5-4 and TRBJ2-5; 9 bases are a match to TRBD2. This CDR3 region has 15 residues. The ends lost 2 bases at V and 7 bases at J; junction bases unmatched: 9. Germline V gene data show CDR1 as SGHNT and CDR2 as YYREEE (reference sequence).

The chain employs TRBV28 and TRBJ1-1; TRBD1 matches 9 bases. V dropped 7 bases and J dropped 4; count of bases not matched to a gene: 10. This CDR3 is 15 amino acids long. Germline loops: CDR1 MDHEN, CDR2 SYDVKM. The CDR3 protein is CASTITGGGSTEAFF. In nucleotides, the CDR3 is TGTGCCAGCACTATAACAGGGGGCGGTAGCACTGAAGCTTTCTTT.

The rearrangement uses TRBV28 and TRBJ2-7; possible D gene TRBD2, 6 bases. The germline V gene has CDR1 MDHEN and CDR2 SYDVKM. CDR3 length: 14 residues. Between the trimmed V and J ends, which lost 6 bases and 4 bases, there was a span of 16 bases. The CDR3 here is CASRGGANLYEQYV. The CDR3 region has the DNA TGTGCCAGCAGGGGCGGGGCAAACCTTTACGAGCAGTACGTC.

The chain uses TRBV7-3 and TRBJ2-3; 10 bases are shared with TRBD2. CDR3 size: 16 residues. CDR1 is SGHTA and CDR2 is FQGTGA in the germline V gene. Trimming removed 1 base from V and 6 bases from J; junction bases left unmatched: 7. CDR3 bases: TGTGCCAGCAGCTTAATCGGGGCTAGCGGGAGTGATACGCAGTATTTT. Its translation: CASSLIGASGSDTQYF.

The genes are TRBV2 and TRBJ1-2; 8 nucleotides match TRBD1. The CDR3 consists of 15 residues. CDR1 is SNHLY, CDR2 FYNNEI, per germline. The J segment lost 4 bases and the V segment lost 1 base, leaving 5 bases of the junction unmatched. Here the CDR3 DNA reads TGTGCCAGCAGTGAAGTACAGGGGGTTAGCTATGGCTACACCTTC. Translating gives CASSEVQGVSYGYTF.

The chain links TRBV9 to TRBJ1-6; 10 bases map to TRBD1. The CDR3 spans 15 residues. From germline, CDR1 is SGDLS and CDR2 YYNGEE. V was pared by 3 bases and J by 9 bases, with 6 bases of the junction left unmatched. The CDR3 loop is CASSAPGTGVSPLHF. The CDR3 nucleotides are TGTGCCAGCAGCGCTCCCGGGACAGGGGTTTCACCCCTCCACTTT. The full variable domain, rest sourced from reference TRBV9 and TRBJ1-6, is DSGVTQTPKHLITATGQRVTLRCSPRSGDLSVYWYQQSLDQGLQFLIQYYNGEERAKGNILERFSAQQFPDLHSELNLSSLELGDSALYFCASSAPGTGVSPLHFGNGTRLTVT.

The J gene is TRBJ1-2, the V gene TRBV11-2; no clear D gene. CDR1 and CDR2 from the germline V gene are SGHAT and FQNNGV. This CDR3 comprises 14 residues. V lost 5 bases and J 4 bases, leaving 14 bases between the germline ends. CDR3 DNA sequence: TGTGCCAGCAGCACTGGAAAGGTCTCCTATGGCTACACCTTC. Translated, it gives CASSTGKVSYGYTF.

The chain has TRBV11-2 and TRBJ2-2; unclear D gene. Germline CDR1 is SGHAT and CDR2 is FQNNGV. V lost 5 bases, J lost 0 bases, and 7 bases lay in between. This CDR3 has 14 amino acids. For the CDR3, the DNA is TGTGCCAGCAGCGCCAGCGCGAACACCGGGGAGCTGTTTTTT. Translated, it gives CASSASANTGELFF.